The rows below give T cell receptor beta chains drawn from one sample of a study of T cell responses to AZD1222 COVID-19 vaccine. Only in-frame clones appear in the TCRdb table, and some are missing; sequencing was by immunoSEQ multiplex PCR. The repertoire has about 140,000 clones, roughly 90% of them found once; the top ten carry over 4%. The input for sequencing was peripheral blood, taken 28 days after the second AZD1222 dose. The origin of the receptors is an adult who received the AZD1222 COVID-19 vaccine. Both conserved end residues are part of each CDR3. Fields, in order: clone size, D gene, J gene, V gene, CDR3 protein, CDR3 DNA. A D gene is named only where the DNA matches it firmly. Clone size, where shown, is once, few, many, or a class for clones that have expanded.

clone_size: NA
d_call: TRBD1
j_call: TRBJ2-2
v_call: TRBV27
cdr3_aa: CASGRTGVDGELFF
cdr3_nt: TGTGCCAGCGGGCGGACAGGGGTTGACGGGGAGCTGTTTTTT

clone_size: NA
d_call: NA
j_call: TRBJ1-2
v_call: TRBV18
cdr3_aa: CASSPEGNGYTF
cdr3_nt: TGTGCCAGCTCACCTGAGGGGAATGGCTACACCTTC

clone_size: NA
d_call: NA
j_call: TRBJ1-1
v_call: TRBV7-2
cdr3_aa: CASTRVGGNTEAFF
cdr3_nt: TGTGCCAGCACCCGGGTGGGGGGAAACACTGAAGCTTTCTTT

clone_size: NA
d_call: NA
j_call: TRBJ2-6
v_call: TRBV5-4
cdr3_aa: CASSQSRPGANVLTF
cdr3_nt: TGTGCCAGCAGCCAGTCTAGACCTGGGGCCAACGTCCTGACTTTC

clone_size: NA
d_call: TRBD1
j_call: TRBJ1-5
v_call: TRBV19
cdr3_aa: CASEQGAKGYSNQPQHF
cdr3_nt: TGTGCCAGCGAACAGGGGGCAAAAGGCTATAGCAATCAGCCCCAGCATTTT

clone_size: NA
d_call: NA
j_call: TRBJ1-1
v_call: TRBV11-2
cdr3_aa: CASSLFPYNTEAFF
cdr3_nt: TGTGCCAGCAGCTTATTCCCGTATAACACTGAAGCTTTCTTT

clone_size: NA
d_call: NA
j_call: TRBJ1-5
v_call: TRBV5-1
cdr3_aa: CASSWGSGSNQPQHF
cdr3_nt: TGCGCCAGCAGCTGGGGTTCGGGGTCCAATCAGCCCCAGCATTTT

clone_size: NA
d_call: NA
j_call: TRBJ2-5
v_call: TRBV6-1
cdr3_aa: CASSEDPRARTQYF
cdr3_nt: TGTGCCAGCAGTGAAGACCCCCGAGCTAGGACCCAGTACTTC

clone_size: once
d_call: TRBD1
j_call: TRBJ2-5
v_call: TRBV6-5
cdr3_aa: CASSTGTGQETQYF
cdr3_nt: TGTGCCAGCAGTACCGGGACAGGTCAAGAGACCCAGTACTTC

clone_size: NA
d_call: NA
j_call: TRBJ1-5
v_call: TRBV11-2
cdr3_aa: CASSLDREQPQHF
cdr3_nt: TGTGCCAGCAGCTTAGACAGGGAGCAGCCCCAGCATTTT

clone_size: NA
d_call: NA
j_call: TRBJ1-2
v_call: TRBV6-5
cdr3_aa: CASGGTYGYTF
cdr3_nt: TGTGCCAGCGGGGGGACTTATGGCTACACCTTC

clone_size: few
d_call: NA
j_call: TRBJ1-1
v_call: TRBV12-3/TRBV12-4
cdr3_aa: CASSFSGNTEAFF
cdr3_nt: TGTGCCAGCAGTTTCTCAGGGAATACTGAAGCTTTCTTT

clone_size: NA
d_call: NA
j_call: TRBJ2-1
v_call: TRBV2
cdr3_aa: CASRISHSSYNEQFF
cdr3_nt: TGTGCCAGCAGGATCAGTCATAGCTCCTACAATGAGCAGTTCTTC

clone_size: NA
d_call: NA
j_call: TRBJ2-1
v_call: TRBV2
cdr3_aa: CASSASKPYNEQFF
cdr3_nt: TGTGCCAGCAGTGCTAGCAAGCCCTACAATGAGCAGTTCTTC

clone_size: NA
d_call: NA
j_call: TRBJ1-1
v_call: TRBV9
cdr3_aa: CASSVKPMNTEAFF
cdr3_nt: TGTGCCAGCAGCGTAAAGCCGATGAACACTGAAGCTTTCTTT

clone_size: NA
d_call: NA
j_call: TRBJ2-1
v_call: TRBV4-2
cdr3_aa: CASSVVSLGYNEQFF
cdr3_nt: TGTGCCAGCAGCGTGGTTTCACTAGGCTACAATGAGCAGTTCTTC

clone_size: NA
d_call: TRBD1
j_call: TRBJ2-7
v_call: TRBV11-2
cdr3_aa: CASSFQDRDFHEQYF
cdr3_nt: TGTGCCAGCAGCTTCCAGGACAGGGATTTCCACGAGCAGTACTTC

clone_size: few
d_call: NA
j_call: TRBJ2-3
v_call: TRBV5-1
cdr3_aa: CASSLGGFTDTQYF
cdr3_nt: TGCGCCAGCAGCTTGGGGGGGTTCACAGATACGCAGTATTTT

clone_size: NA
d_call: NA
j_call: TRBJ2-7
v_call: TRBV28
cdr3_aa: CASSLWGQYEQYF
cdr3_nt: TGTGCCAGCAGTTTATGGGGGCAGTACGAGCAGTACTTC

clone_size: NA
d_call: NA
j_call: TRBJ1-2
v_call: TRBV27
cdr3_aa: CASSFGGGGGYTF
cdr3_nt: TGTGCCAGCAGTTTTGGGGGTGGTGGGGGCTACACCTTC

clone_size: once
d_call: NA
j_call: TRBJ1-5
v_call: TRBV5-8
cdr3_aa: CASSLAGAVGNQPQHF
cdr3_nt: TGTGCCAGCAGCTTGGCGGGGGCCGTGGGCAATCAGCCCCAGCATTTT

clone_size: NA
d_call: TRBD1
j_call: TRBJ2-4
v_call: TRBV6-2/TRBV6-3
cdr3_aa: CASSYGPGQGIKNIQYF
cdr3_nt: TGTGCCAGCAGTTACGGTCCGGGACAGGGAATCAAAAACATTCAGTACTTC

clone_size: NA
d_call: NA
j_call: TRBJ1-6
v_call: TRBV28
cdr3_aa: CASSFGPSYNSPLHF
cdr3_nt: TGTGCCAGCAGTTTTGGCCCGAGCTATAATTCACCCCTCCACTTT

clone_size: once
d_call: NA
j_call: TRBJ1-2
v_call: TRBV12-3/TRBV12-4
cdr3_aa: CASSSVPPYTF
cdr3_nt: TGTGCCAGCAGCTCGGTTCCTCCCTACACCTTC

clone_size: NA
d_call: TRBD1
j_call: TRBJ1-2
v_call: TRBV4-2
cdr3_aa: CASSQDEGQGQGYTF
cdr3_nt: TGTGCCAGCAGCCAAGATGAGGGACAGGGTCAGGGCTACACCTTC

clone_size: NA
d_call: NA
j_call: TRBJ1-4
v_call: TRBV15
cdr3_aa: CATSREGLIEKLFF
cdr3_nt: TGTGCCACCAGCAGAGAGGGCCTGATTGAAAAACTGTTTTTT

clone_size: few
d_call: NA
j_call: TRBJ1-6
v_call: TRBV2
cdr3_aa: CASLPGRGSDSPLHF
cdr3_nt: TGTGCCAGCTTACCCGGGCGGGGGTCGGATTCACCCCTCCACTTT

clone_size: NA
d_call: NA
j_call: TRBJ1-2
v_call: TRBV7-9
cdr3_aa: CASSVGGAAVLNYGYTF
cdr3_nt: TGTGCCAGCAGCGTAGGCGGGGCAGCAGTTCTTAACTATGGCTACACCTTC

clone_size: NA
d_call: NA
j_call: TRBJ2-1
v_call: TRBV27
cdr3_aa: CASSFQGLRTVMGNEQFF
cdr3_nt: TGTGCCAGCAGTTTCCAAGGACTTCGGACCGTCATGGGCAATGAGCAGTTCTTC

clone_size: NA
d_call: NA
j_call: TRBJ1-1
v_call: TRBV19
cdr3_aa: CASPGWTEAFF
cdr3_nt: TGTGCCAGCCCCGGATGGACTGAAGCTTTCTTT

clone_size: NA
d_call: NA
j_call: TRBJ1-1
v_call: TRBV7-9
cdr3_aa: CASSLPEGSLNTEAFF
cdr3_nt: TGTGCCAGCAGCTTACCCGAGGGCAGTCTGAACACTGAAGCTTTCTTT

clone_size: NA
d_call: NA
j_call: TRBJ1-1
v_call: TRBV7-9
cdr3_aa: CASSSGAEAFF
cdr3_nt: TGTGCCAGCAGCTCGGGGGCCGAAGCTTTCTTT

clone_size: NA
d_call: TRBD2
j_call: TRBJ2-3
v_call: TRBV6-4
cdr3_aa: CASKIGAGGPPDTQYF
cdr3_nt: TGTGCCAGCAAGATCGGAGCGGGGGGCCCCCCAGATACGCAGTATTTT

clone_size: once
d_call: TRBD1
j_call: TRBJ2-7
v_call: TRBV7-2
cdr3_aa: CASSYRTGGLEQYF
cdr3_nt: TGTGCCAGCAGCTACCGGACAGGGGGCCTCGAGCAGTACTTC

clone_size: NA
d_call: TRBD1
j_call: TRBJ1-1
v_call: TRBV29-1
cdr3_aa: CSVGVVGQFEAFF
cdr3_nt: TGCAGCGTTGGGGTAGTGGGACAGTTTGAAGCTTTCTTT

clone_size: NA
d_call: NA
j_call: TRBJ1-1
v_call: TRBV6-5
cdr3_aa: CASSSPGGGTEAFF
cdr3_nt: TGTGCCAGCAGTTCACCCGGTGGGGGCACTGAAGCTTTCTTT

clone_size: once
d_call: NA
j_call: TRBJ2-7
v_call: TRBV2
cdr3_aa: CASSAVGRSAYEQYF
cdr3_nt: TGTGCCAGCAGTGCTGTAGGGAGGTCGGCATACGAGCAGTACTTC

clone_size: once
d_call: TRBD1
j_call: TRBJ1-1
v_call: TRBV29-1
cdr3_aa: CSVAGDRLQAPTEAFF
cdr3_nt: TGCAGCGTTGCGGGGGACAGGTTACAGGCCCCCACTGAAGCTTTCTTT

clone_size: NA
d_call: NA
j_call: TRBJ1-5
v_call: TRBV5-1
cdr3_aa: CASSPGPFDQPQHF
cdr3_nt: TGCGCCAGCAGCCCAGGACCGTTTGATCAGCCCCAGCATTTT

clone_size: once
d_call: NA
j_call: TRBJ2-2
v_call: TRBV6-2/TRBV6-3
cdr3_aa: CASSRRPPTGANTGELFF
cdr3_nt: TGTGCCAGCAGCAGAAGACCCCCGACAGGCGCGAACACCGGGGAGCTGTTTTTT

clone_size: NA
d_call: NA
j_call: TRBJ2-3
v_call: TRBV5-6
cdr3_aa: CASSLFYPGWTDTQYF
cdr3_nt: TGTGCCAGCAGCTTGTTTTACCCAGGGTGGACAGATACGCAGTATTTT

clone_size: NA
d_call: NA
j_call: TRBJ1-5
v_call: TRBV19
cdr3_aa: CASTRDGGRPQHF
cdr3_nt: TGTGCCAGTACTAGGGACGGCGGTCGGCCCCAGCATTTT

clone_size: NA
d_call: NA
j_call: TRBJ2-7
v_call: TRBV19
cdr3_aa: CASSNRDSGADKQYF
cdr3_nt: TGTGCCAGTAGTAACCGGGACTCAGGGGCCGACAAGCAGTACTTC

clone_size: NA
d_call: NA
j_call: TRBJ2-7
v_call: TRBV2
cdr3_aa: CATLGRERGTSYEQYF
cdr3_nt: TGTGCCACTCTAGGACGGGAACGGGGTACATCCTACGAGCAGTACTTC

clone_size: NA
d_call: TRBD1
j_call: TRBJ2-4
v_call: TRBV5-1
cdr3_aa: CASSLGLGQKNIQYF
cdr3_nt: TGCGCCAGCAGCTTGGGGTTGGGACAGAAAAACATTCAGTACTTC